The sequence of this T cell receptor (beta chain) was determined in a study of blood T cell repertoires in COVID-19. Across the study: PBMCs, B-cell-depleted T cells, or T cells provided the cDNA or gDNA that made up the material.

Using immunoSEQ multiplex PCR, the repertoire was profiled, and TCRdb retains in-frame clones only, with some absent. Of about 310,000 clones listed, around 91% were seen once; the top ten hold around a tenth. Enrollees, roughly 18 to 89 years old, lived in 24 US areas. In assigning cohorts, the study relied on participant-reported clinical history. Cohort 3 donors were reported recovered after two negative PCRs, clearance, or symptom resolution. The sequenced material came from PBMCs or T cells enriched from blood (not recorded which). The source of this sequence is a woman aged 40 to 55 who had recovered from COVID-19.

The CDR3 DNA is TGTGCCAGCAGTCTCGGGACTGATATATCCTACGAGCAGTACTTC. Its translation: CASSLGTDISYEQYF. The V gene is TRBV27, the J gene TRBJ2-7; possibly TRBD2 for D (6 bases). Germline V gives CDR1 MNHEY, CDR2 SMNVEV (reference sequence). This CDR3 comprises 15 residues. With 5 bases removed from V and 1 base from J, the gap between germline ends came to 15 bases.